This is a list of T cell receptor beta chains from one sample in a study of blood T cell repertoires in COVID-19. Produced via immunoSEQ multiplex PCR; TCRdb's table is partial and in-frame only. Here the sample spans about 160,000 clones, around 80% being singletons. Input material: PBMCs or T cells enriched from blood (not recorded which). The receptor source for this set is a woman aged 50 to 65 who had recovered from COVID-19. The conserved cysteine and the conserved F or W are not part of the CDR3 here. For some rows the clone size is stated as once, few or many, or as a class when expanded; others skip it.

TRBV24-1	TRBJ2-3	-	ATSDSGQGATDTQY
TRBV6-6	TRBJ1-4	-	ASSHTPDRGGEKLF
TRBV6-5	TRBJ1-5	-	ASSTDSNQPQH
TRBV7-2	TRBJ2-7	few	ASSTERGRSYEQY
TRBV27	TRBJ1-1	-	ASSPLNRGMNTEAF
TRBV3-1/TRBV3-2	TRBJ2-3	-	ASSQDSGWADTQY
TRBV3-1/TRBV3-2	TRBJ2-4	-	ASSLARGAGLAKNIQY
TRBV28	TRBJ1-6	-	ASSFSGQTSPLH
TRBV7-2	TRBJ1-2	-	ASSLALGGYGYT
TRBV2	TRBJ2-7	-	ASRLAGVIEQY
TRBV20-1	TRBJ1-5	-	SASKGSDSNQPQH
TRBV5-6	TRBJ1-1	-	ASSLGQTEAF
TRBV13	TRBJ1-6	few	ASSSTGQGVSYNSPLH
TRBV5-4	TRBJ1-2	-	ASRDSSNYGYT
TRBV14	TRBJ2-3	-	ASSQGSGLAGRDTQY
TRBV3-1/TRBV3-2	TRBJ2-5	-	ASSPTASGETQY